What follows are 19 T cell receptor beta chains derived from one specimen sequenced in a study of cytomegalovirus exposure and HLA in healthy donors. In the PCR, 60 Vbeta and 13 Jbeta primers were used. The method was immunoSEQ multiplex PCR; TCRdb's version includes in-frame clones alone and lacks a portion of them. The data hold around 300,000 clones, with under 80% observed a single time. The sequenced sample consisted of PBMCs. The origin of the receptors is a female donor in good health and CMV-seronegative.

V gene TRBV18 combines with J gene TRBJ2-7; 8 nucleotides agree with TRBD1. Germline CDR1 and CDR2: KGHSH and LQKENI. The trim removed 4 bases at V and 4 bases at J, leaving 6 bases unmatched. CDR3 length equals 14 residues. This chain's CDR3 is CASSRPTGEYEQYF. CDR3 in DNA: TGTGCCAGCTCACGACCGACAGGGGAATACGAGCAGTACTTC.

CDR3 DNA: TGTGCCACCAGCAGAGATCCAATACGGACTAATGAAAAACTGTTTTTT. It translates to CATSRDPIRTNEKLFF. This sequence joins TRBV15 and TRBJ1-4; no clear D. Per the germline V gene, CDR1 is LNHNV and CDR2 is YYDKDF (reference sequence). This CDR3 is built from 16 residues. The V end lost 0 bases, the J end lost 2 bases, and 10 bases lay between the germline ends.

This chain connects TRBV7-2 to TRBJ2-5, with 7 positions matching TRBD1. CDR1 and CDR2 from the germline V gene are SGHTA and FQGNSA. Losses at the gene ends were 5 bases for V and 4 bases for J; bases not matched to a gene: 10. The CDR3 loop spans 15 amino acids. The CDR3: CASSPGTGERETQYF. The CDR3 region has the DNA TGTGCCAGCAGCCCCGGCACAGGGGAAAGAGAGACCCAGTACTTC.

The chain is built from TRBV2 and TRBJ2-7; 9 positions match TRBD2. From germline, CDR1 is SNHLY and CDR2 FYNNEI. V dropped 0 bases and J dropped 2; count of bases not matched to a gene: 5. This CDR3 comprises 16 residues. CDR3 bases: TGTGCCAGCAGTGAAGCCCCGCCTAGCGGGGCCTACGAGCAGTACTTC. It codes for CASSEAPPSGAYEQYF.

The chain couples TRBV7-6 to TRBJ1-1; D is undetermined. The V gene's germline CDR1 is SGHVS and CDR2 FNYEAQ. The CDR3 loop spans 13 amino acids. The germline V and J ends were trimmed by 5 bases and 7 bases, with 14 bases remaining between them. This chain's CDR3 is CASSPGEGGEAFF. The CDR3 DNA is TGTGCCAGCAGCCCAGGAGAGGGAGGTGAAGCTTTCTTT.

V and J are TRBV10-1 and TRBJ2-3; 8 nucleotides line up with TRBD2. Germline V gives CDR1 WNHNN, CDR2 SYGVQD (reference sequence). The CDR3 has 17 amino acids. V was pared by 2 bases and J by 1 base, with 8 bases of the junction left unmatched. CDR3 nucleotide sequence: TGCGCCAGCAGTGAGAGAGCTAGCGGGCCCGGCACAGATACGCAGTATTTT. Residues: CASSERASGPGTDTQYF.

The chain joins TRBV10-1 to TRBJ2-7, with D tentatively TRBD2 (6 bases). Deletions cut 4 bases from V and 4 bases from J, with 17 bases between. CDR3 length: 15 amino acids. Germline V gene data show CDR1 as WNHNN and CDR2 as SYGVQD (reference sequence). The CDR3 bases are TGCGCCAGCAGTGCGTCCTGGGGGGACGTTTACGAGCAGTACTTC. Amino acids: CASSASWGDVYEQYF.

The CDR3 loop is CASSIAPGLARVHTGELFF. CDR3 coding DNA: TGTGCCAGTAGTATAGCCCCGGGACTAGCGAGAGTACACACCGGGGAGCTGTTTTTT. The rearrangement uses TRBV19 and TRBJ2-2, with TRBD2 matching over 10 bases. The germline V gene has CDR1 LNHDA and CDR2 SQIVND (reference sequence). This CDR3 comprises 19 residues. J gave up 3 bases and V 1 base, and 11 bases lay outside the gene matches.

The genes are TRBV4-2 and TRBJ1-1; D is perhaps TRBD1 (6 bases). V lost 4 bases and J lost 1, with 19 bases in between. Germline V CDR1 and CDR2: LGHNA, YNFKEQ. The CDR3 contains 17 residues. The CDR3 nucleotides are TGTGCCAGCAGCCGAGGCTCCGAGGGAGGGGGGAACACTGAAGCTTTCTTT. It translates to CASSRGSEGGGNTEAFF.

The CDR3 protein is CASSKPGSGNTIYF. The CDR3 bases are TGTGCCAGCAGTAAGCCGGGGTCTGGAAACACCATATATTTT. The V gene is TRBV6-5, the J gene TRBJ1-3; D not resolved. Per the germline V gene, CDR1 is MNHEY and CDR2 is SVGAGI. The CDR3 consists of 14 residues. V was trimmed by 5 bases and J by 1 base, leaving 9 bases between them.

This chain links TRBV6-1 with TRBJ2-3; D is ambiguous. Looked up from germline, CDR1 is MNHNS and CDR2 is SASEGT. This CDR3 is built from 16 residues. Trimming removed 1 base at V and 1 base at J, with 12 bases between. The DNA of the CDR3 is TGTGCCAGCAGTGAAGATCTGCGACAACGCACAGATACGCAGTATTTT. It specifies CASSEDLRQRTDTQYF.

The chain carries TRBV5-1 and TRBJ1-4; weak D call: TRBD1 (5 bases). V lost 4 bases and J lost 0, with 19 bases in between. The germline V gene has CDR1 SGHRS and CDR2 YFSETQ. The CDR3 contains 18 residues. The chain's CDR3 is CASSPRPTGGTTNEKLFF. The CDR3 DNA is TGCGCCAGCAGCCCAAGACCTACAGGCGGGACAACTAATGAAAAACTGTTTTTT.

This clone has more than one count but fewer than ten. J is TRBJ2-2 and V is TRBV19; D might be TRBD1 (6 bases). The CDR3 runs to 14 residues. V was shortened by 11 bases and J by 2 bases, with 15 bases between the two germline ends. In germline, CDR1 is LNHDA, CDR2 SQIVND (reference sequence). The CDR3 DNA follows: TGTGCCGACGAGTGGACAGACAACACCGGGGAGCTGTTTTTT. It translates to CADEWTDNTGELFF.

This clone showed up just a few times. The CDR3 bases are TGTGCCAGCAGCTTAATGGGGGCAGGGGATGAAAAACTGTTTTTT. Residues: CASSLMGAGDEKLFF. This chain uses TRBV7-9 with TRBJ1-4; possibly TRBD1 for D (6 bases). This CDR3 comprises 15 residues. V was cut by 2 bases and J by 6 bases, with 13 bases left in between. Germline-derived CDR1 and CDR2 are SEHNR and FQNEAQ (reference sequence).

The CDR3 bases are TGTGCCAGCTCAGCTAGCGGGAGCACAGATACGCAGTATTTT. This translates into CASSASGSTDTQYF. J is TRBJ2-3 and V is TRBV18; TRBD2 agrees at 8 bases. The trim removed 5 bases at V and 0 bases at J, leaving 1 base unmatched. The CDR3 has 14 residues. Germline V gene data show CDR1 as KGHSH and CDR2 as LQKENI.

V usage is TRBV11-2 and J usage is TRBJ2-7; 8 nucleotides agree with TRBD1. Germline trimming cut 3 bases from V and 1 base from J; bases unmatched to any gene: 5. This CDR3 has 15 amino acids. Germline CDR1 reads SGHAT; CDR2 reads FQNNGV. This CDR3 is CASSFTRDRSYEQYF. The CDR3 bases are TGTGCCAGCAGCTTTACTCGGGACAGGTCCTACGAGCAGTACTTC.

This chain joins TRBV18 and TRBJ2-1; D call uncertain. The CDR3 runs 13 residues. V lost 3 bases and J 0 bases, leaving 3 bases between the germline ends. Germline V lookup: CDR1 KGHSH, CDR2 LQKENI. The CDR3 loop is CASSPRSYNEQFF. The CDR3 nucleotides read TGTGCCAGCTCACCCCGCTCCTACAATGAGCAGTTCTTC.

The genes are TRBV27 and TRBJ2-1, with TRBD2 as a possible D gene (6 bases). Looked up from germline, CDR1 is MNHEY and CDR2 is SMNVEV (reference sequence). With 5 bases removed from V and 0 bases from J, the gap between germline ends came to 11 bases. This CDR3 has 15 residues. CDR3 region: CASSLGGNSYNEQFF. The CDR3 DNA is TGTGCCAGCAGTCTCGGCGGGAACTCCTACAATGAGCAGTTCTTC.

The chain employs TRBV6-4 and TRBJ2-3; D is possibly TRBD1 (5 bases). The CDR3 extends over 14 amino acids. The V and J ends lost 1 base and 4 bases respectively, with 9 bases between them. The germline CDR1 and CDR2 sequences are MRHNA and SNTAGT. The CDR3 protein is CASSDWGTSDTQYF. CDR3 coding DNA: TGTGCCAGCAGTGACTGGGGCACTTCAGATACGCAGTATTTT.